Following are 18 T cell receptor beta chains from one sample sequenced in a study of blood T cell repertoires in COVID-19. The table came from immunoSEQ multiplex PCR; TCRdb's copy has only in-frame clones and leaves some out. The sample gives some 520,000 clones, 85% to 90% of which show up once; roughly 0.9% is in the top ten. What was sequenced was peripheral blood. The origin of the receptors is a man aged 18 to 29 with COVID-19, enrolled during active disease.

The chain recombines TRBV7-3 with TRBJ2-7; the match to TRBD2 covers 8 bases. Germline CDR1 is SGHTA and CDR2 is FQGTGA. The trim removed 0 bases at V and 5 bases at J, leaving 15 bases unmatched. This CDR3 comprises 18 residues. CDR3 residues: CASSLTPLGAGDRHEQYF. For the CDR3, the DNA is TGTGCCAGCAGCTTAACCCCACTGGGAGCGGGAGATCGGCACGAGCAGTACTTC.

The chain joins TRBV7-7 to TRBJ1-2; TRBD1 matches at 8 bases. The CDR3 is made up of 11 amino acids. The trim removed 3 bases at V and 12 bases at J, leaving 3 bases unmatched. Germline values: CDR1 SSHAT, CDR2 FNYEAQ (reference sequence). DNA of the CDR3: TGTGCCAGCAGCTTGGACAGGGCAAACACCTTC. Translating it yields CASSLDRANTF.

The chain employs TRBV6-5 and TRBJ2-3; the D gene is possibly TRBD1 (6 bases). V lost 7 bases, J lost 4 bases, and 18 bases lay in between. Germline CDR1 is MNHEY and CDR2 is SVGAGI. The CDR3 covers 15 residues. The CDR3 loop reads CASKAGVRKADTQYF. As DNA, the CDR3 is TGTGCCAGCAAGGCAGGGGTCCGAAAAGCAGATACGCAGTATTTT.

V usage is TRBV7-8 and J usage is TRBJ2-1; D remains unclear. CDR1 and CDR2 from the germline V gene are SGHVS and FQNEAQ. The CDR3 is 13 amino acids. V was cut by 8 bases and J by 4 bases, with 12 bases left in between. CDR3 loop: CASSFAPYNEQFF. In DNA form, the CDR3 reads TGTGCCAGCTCCTTTGCGCCGTACAATGAGCAGTTCTTC.

The V and J genes are TRBV6-2 or TRBV6-3 and TRBJ2-7, with 8 bases aligning to TRBD1. The trim removed 2 bases at V and 0 bases at J, leaving 9 bases unmatched. The CDR3 has 17 amino acids. Germline V gene lookup returns CDR1 MNHEY and CDR2 SVGEGT. CDR3 DNA sequence: TGTGCCAGCAGTTACCCACGACAGGGGATAAGCTCCTACGAGCAGTACTTC. Translating it yields CASSYPRQGISSYEQYF.

This clone was counted ten times or more. This chain's CDR3 is CATSDLSGDTGELFF. The CDR3 bases are TGTGCCACCAGTGATTTATCCGGGGACACCGGGGAGCTGTTTTTT. This sequence joins TRBV24-1 and TRBJ2-2; the D gene is possibly TRBD2 (5 bases). The CDR3 is 15 amino acids. Germline-derived CDR1 and CDR2 are KGHDR and SFDVKD. The ends were cut back, 1 base at V and 3 bases at J, with 8 bases in the middle.

This clone was seen a handful of times. The chain has TRBV5-1 and TRBJ2-7; TRBD1 matches 8 bases. The CDR3 totals 14 residues. The V and J ends lost 5 bases and 5 bases, in that order; junction bases with no gene match: 9. The germline V gene encodes CDR1 SGHRS and CDR2 YFSETQ. For the CDR3, the DNA is TGCGCCAGCAGACCGACAGGGGCGAATCACGAGCAGTACTTC. Translated: CASRPTGANHEQYF.

This clone was recorded once. The chain is built from TRBV11-2 and TRBJ2-1; D gene unclear. V was trimmed by 1 base and J by 1 base, leaving 11 bases between them. CDR3 length equals 16 residues. Germline assignment: CDR1 SGHAT and CDR2 FQNNGV. The CDR3 DNA follows: TGTGCCAGCAGCTTAGGGGCCTCCCTGTCCTACAATGAGCAGTTCTTC. Amino acids: CASSLGASLSYNEQFF.

J is TRBJ2-2 and V is TRBV6-6; no firm D call. Trimming shortened V by 5 bases and J by 5 bases, and 6 bases separated the two germline ends. Germline CDR1 MNHNY, CDR2 SVGAGI (reference sequence). CDR3 length: 12 residues. The CDR3 DNA sequence: TGTGCCAGCAGTCCGAGTACCGGGGAGCTGTTTTTT. Its protein is CASSPSTGELFF.

The rearrangement links TRBV6-4 to TRBJ2-1, with D tentatively TRBD2 (6 bases). The length of the CDR3 is 16 residues. V lost 5 bases and J 0 bases, leaving 14 bases between the germline ends. The germline V gene has CDR1 MRHNA and CDR2 SNTAGT. The CDR3 DNA reads TGTGCCAGCAGTCCCCCAGCGGGTATCTCCTACAATGAGCAGTTCTTC. Its translation is CASSPPAGISYNEQFF.

The chain uses TRBV7-9 and TRBJ1-2, with D possibly TRBD1 on 6 matching bases. The germline V gene encodes CDR1 SEHNR and CDR2 FQNEAQ (reference sequence). This CDR3 spans 13 amino acids. V lost 5 bases and J 4 bases, leaving 11 bases between the germline ends. The CDR3 is CASSDTGPYGYTF. DNA for the CDR3: TGTGCCAGCAGCGATACAGGGCCCTATGGCTACACCTTC.

This chain connects TRBV11-2 to TRBJ2-3; D remains unclear. The CDR3 loop spans 14 amino acids. Trimming cost V 5 bases and J 6 bases, with 15 bases left between them. Per germline, CDR1 SGHAT and CDR2 FQNNGV. DNA of the CDR3: TGTGCCAGCAGCCCGCACAAAGATCTCGATACGCAGTATTTT. This codes for CASSPHKDLDTQYF.

The rearrangement uses TRBV18 and TRBJ2-7; 7 bases agree with TRBD1. V trimming: 2 bases; J trimming: 2 bases; junction bases outside the gene matches: 6. CDR1 and CDR2 (germline): KGHSH, LQKENI. The CDR3 totals 15 residues. The CDR3 reads CASSPSTGWAYEQYF. In nucleotides, the CDR3 is TGTGCCAGCTCACCATCGACAGGGTGGGCCTACGAGCAGTACTTC. The full variable domain, rest sourced from reference TRBV18 and TRBJ2-7, is NAGVMQNPRHLVRRRGQEARLRCSPMKGHSHVYWYRQLPEEGLKFMVYLQKENIIDESGMPKERFSAEFPKEGPSILRIQQVVRGDSAAYFCASSPSTGWAYEQYFGPGTRLTVT.

This sequence joins TRBV6-5 and TRBJ2-3, with D perhaps matching TRBD2 (6 bases). The V end lost 11 bases, the J end lost 0 bases, and 15 bases lay between the germline ends. Per germline, CDR1 MNHEY and CDR2 SVGAGI. The CDR3 sequence is 14 residues long. CDR3 coding DNA: TGTGCCGGGCTCGGCGGGGATAGCACAGATACGCAGTATTTT. It is translated as CAGLGGDSTDTQYF.

J is TRBJ1-6 and V is TRBV5-6; weak D call: TRBD1 (5 bases). Trimming took 0 bases from V and 10 from J, leaving 14 bases between them. The CDR3 has 15 amino acids. The V gene's germline CDR1 is SGHDT and CDR2 YYEEEE. This CDR3 is CASSLEAGLGSPLHF. CDR3 nucleotides: TGTGCCAGCAGCTTGGAAGCAGGGCTTGGATCACCCCTCCACTTT.

The J gene is TRBJ2-1, the V gene TRBV21-1; no check of the table's D call, TRBD2, against the DNA was made. TRBV21-1 is an annotated pseudogene. The CDR3 runs to 20 residues. CDR3 loop: CASIILGLAGDESSYNEQFF. The CDR3 DNA sequence: TGTGCCAGCATCATCCTTGGACTAGCGGGAGATGAGAGCTCCTACAATGAGCAGTTCTTC.

This chain connects TRBV4-2 to TRBJ2-7; possible D gene TRBD2, 6 bases. Trimming pared 0 bases from V and 0 bases from J, leaving 18 bases between. The germline V gene has CDR1 LGHNA and CDR2 YNFKEQ. The CDR3 consists of 18 residues. The CDR3 loop reads CASSQDRGYGLNSYEQYF. DNA for the CDR3: TGTGCCAGCAGCCAAGATAGGGGCTACGGACTAAACTCCTACGAGCAGTACTTC.

The genes are TRBV6-1 and TRBJ2-2; D may be TRBD1 (6 bases). This CDR3 comprises 14 residues. Germline CDR1 is MNHNS and CDR2 is SASEGT. Trimming pared 2 bases from V and 6 bases from J, leaving 10 bases between. CDR3 protein: CASSESRGAGELFF. The CDR3, as DNA: TGTGCCAGCAGTGAAAGCAGGGGCGCCGGGGAGCTGTTTTTT.